A single sample gave rise to the 25 T cell receptor beta chains below, sequenced in a study of OX40 agonist ivuxolimab in advanced cancers. Method: immunoSEQ multiplex PCR; TCRdb's copy keeps in-frame clones and lacks some. The sample lists about 77,000 clones, approximately 82% occurring once. The sample here was CD4+ or CD8+ T cells sorted from blood, taken in a trial of the OX40 agonist ivuxolimab. These receptors originate from an adult with an advanced solid tumor such as melanoma, head and neck, liver or kidney cancer.

The chain is built from TRBV5-1 and TRBJ2-3; no reliable D call. V was pared by 3 bases and J by 1 base, with 15 bases between. CDR1 SGHRS and CDR2 YFSETQ come from the germline V gene. CDR3 length: 16 amino acids. This CDR3 reads CASSSVQSRGTDTQYF. In DNA, the CDR3 is TGCGCCAGCAGCTCCGTACAAAGTAGGGGCACAGATACGCAGTATTTT.

The rearrangement links TRBV29-1 to TRBJ1-1; D gene uncertain. This CDR3 contains 10 residues. V shed 0 bases and J shed 4 bases, with 0 bases lying between them. Per germline, CDR1 SQVTM and CDR2 ANQGSEA. The CDR3, as DNA: TGCAGCGTTGAAGACACTGAAGCTTTCTTT. Amino acids: CSVEDTEAFF.

V is TRBV9 and J is TRBJ2-2; possibly TRBD2 for D (6 bases). V was shortened by 0 bases and J by 5 bases, with 14 bases between the two germline ends. The CDR3 is 16 residues long. Germline lookup yields CDR1 SGDLS and CDR2 YYNGEE. CDR3 amino acids: CASSVGILASTGELFF. In DNA, the CDR3 is TGTGCCAGCAGCGTAGGTATACTAGCCTCAACCGGGGAGCTGTTTTTT.

The chain couples TRBV7-2 to TRBJ2-7; D possibly matches TRBD1 or TRBD2 (6 bases each). Trimming shortened V by 6 bases and J by 7 bases, and 16 bases separated the two germline ends. CDR1 is SGHTA, CDR2 FQGNSA, per germline. This CDR3 has 13 amino acids. The CDR3 nucleotides read TGTGCCAGCAGTACTTCCGGGGGCAGAGAGCAGTACTTC. Residues: CASSTSGGREQYF.

The J gene is TRBJ2-7, the V gene TRBV7-3; TRBD2 matches at 10 bases. CDR3 length: 15 amino acids. V was pared by 5 bases and J by 4 bases, with 8 bases of the junction left unmatched. Germline V gene lookup returns CDR1 SGHTA and CDR2 FQGTGA. CDR3: CASSISSGSFYEQYF. Here the CDR3 DNA reads TGTGCCAGCAGCATATCTAGCGGGAGTTTTTACGAGCAGTACTTC.

Here the CDR3 DNA reads TGTGCCAGCATCACCGGGGCGGCCCCTCCCGGGGAGCTGTTTTTT. It encodes CASITGAAPPGELFF. This chain links TRBV7-2 with TRBJ2-2; D could derive from TRBD1 or TRBD2 (5 bases each). Trimming cost V 7 bases and J 6 bases, with 18 bases left between them. From germline, CDR1 is SGHTA and CDR2 FQGNSA. The CDR3 covers 15 residues.

The chain is built from TRBV7-2 and TRBJ2-3; 8 nucleotides agree with TRBD1. V lost 3 bases to trimming and J lost 1 base; unmatched junction nucleotides: 9. CDR3 size: 17 residues. Germline CDR1 reads SGHTA; CDR2 reads FQGNSA. In DNA, the CDR3 is TGTGCCAGCAGCTTCGGGCAGGGGGCGCGGGGCACAGATACGCAGTATTTT. The encoded protein is CASSFGQGARGTDTQYF.

On this clone: One junction end does not reproduce the germline sequence, and a read error may be involved. The chain links TRBV28 to TRBJ1-1; 8 positions match TRBD1. This CDR3 comprises 12 residues. From germline, CDR1 is MDHEN and CDR2 SYDVKM. The CDR3 loop reads CASSSPRTGWVF. In DNA, the CDR3 is TGTGCCAGCAGTTCTCCACGGACAGGGTGGGTCTTT.

The chain recombines TRBV10-1 with TRBJ2-5; 9 nucleotides match TRBD1. V was clipped by 2 bases and J by 1 base; unmatched bases: 5. The CDR3 covers 16 residues. Germline-derived CDR1 and CDR2 are WNHNN and SYGVQD (reference sequence). The CDR3: CASSEDRGWPQETQYF. CDR3 bases: TGCGCCAGCAGTGAGGACAGGGGGTGGCCCCAAGAGACCCAGTACTTC.

The chain couples TRBV19 to TRBJ2-6; 9 nucleotides line up with TRBD1. This CDR3 spans 18 amino acids. The V and J ends lost 1 base and 1 base, in that order; junction bases with no gene match: 5. Germline V gene data show CDR1 as LNHDA and CDR2 as SQIVND (reference sequence). CDR3 bases: TGTGCCAGTAGTATAGGCTCGGGACAGGGTTCTGGGGCCAACGTCCTGACTTTC. This encodes CASSIGSGQGSGANVLTF. Full variable domain (remainder filled in from reference TRBV19 and TRBJ2-6): DGGITQSPKYLFRKEGQNVTLSCEQNLNHDAMYWYRQDPGQGLRLIYYSQIVNDFQKGDIAEGYSVSREKKESFPLTVTSAQKNPTAFYLCASSIGSGQGSGANVLTFGAGSRLTVL.

The J gene is TRBJ1-4, the V gene TRBV7-2; D is ambiguous. The CDR3 has 13 amino acids. The germline CDR1 and CDR2 sequences are SGHTA and FQGNSA. V was pared by 5 bases and J by 3 bases, with 7 bases between. The CDR3 DNA is TGTGCCAGCAGCCGTACCTCTAATGAAAAACTGTTTTTT. It is translated as CASSRTSNEKLFF. The full variable domain, with the rest looked up from reference TRBV7-2 and TRBJ1-4, is GAGVSQSPSNKVTEKGKDVELRCDPISGHTALYWYRQSLGQGLEFLIYFQGNSAPDKSGLPSDRFSAERTGGSVSTLTIQRTQQEDSAVYLCASSRTSNEKLFFGSGTQLSVL.

The rearrangement links TRBV4-3 to TRBJ2-5; perhaps TRBD2 as D (6 bases). CDR3 length: 17 amino acids. Trimming took off 0 bases at V and 1 base at J, with 15 bases between the two ends. CDR1 and CDR2 from the germline V gene are LGHNA and YSLEER. CDR3 protein: CASSQDAAGGAQETQYF. The DNA for the CDR3 is TGCGCCAGCAGCCAAGATGCAGCAGGAGGGGCCCAAGAGACCCAGTACTTC.

V gene TRBV6-6 combines with J gene TRBJ1-2, with 9 bases lining up with TRBD1. The germline CDR1 and CDR2 sequences are MNHNY and SVGAGI (reference sequence). This CDR3 is 14 amino acids long. The junction had 5 bases not matched to a gene; V was cut back by 2 bases and J by 7 bases. For the CDR3, the DNA is TGTGCCAGCAGTTACACTGGGGACAGGGCTGGCTACACCTTC. It codes for CASSYTGDRAGYTF.

Here the CDR3 reads CASSVGIYGYTF. CDR3 sequence (DNA): TGTGCCAGCAGTGTAGGGATTTATGGCTACACCTTC. V and J are TRBV6-1 and TRBJ1-2; D is uncertain. V lost 4 bases, J lost 5 bases, and 8 bases lay in between. CDR3 length: 12 amino acids. Germline V lookup: CDR1 MNHNS, CDR2 SASEGT.

The chain recombines TRBV29-1 with TRBJ1-3; D is perhaps TRBD1 (5 bases). Looked up from germline, CDR1 is SQVTM and CDR2 is ANQGSEA. The CDR3 totals 13 residues. Trimming shortened V by 6 bases and J by 0 bases, and 9 bases separated the two germline ends. CDR3 sequence: CSVGDFSGNTIYF. CDR3 bases: TGCAGCGTGGGGGATTTCTCTGGAAACACCATATATTTT.

The J gene is TRBJ1-4, the V gene TRBV18, with D unclear. Trimming took off 5 bases at V and 4 bases at J, with 8 bases between the two ends. Per germline, CDR1 KGHSH and CDR2 LQKENI. The CDR3 runs to 13 residues. This CDR3 is CASSERNNEKLFF. In nucleotides, the CDR3 is TGTGCCAGCTCAGAAAGAAATAATGAAAAACTGTTTTTT.

The rearrangement uses TRBV21-1 and TRBJ2-7; the table gives TRBD1 as D, unverified against the DNA. TRBV21-1 is listed as a pseudogene. CDR3 length: 17 amino acids. This chain's CDR3 is CASSKDPGTGWPYEQYF. CDR3 in DNA: TGTGCCAGCAGCAAAGATCCCGGGACAGGGTGGCCCTACGAGCAGTACTTC.

Only one count was recorded for this clone. V and J are TRBV6-1 and TRBJ1-4, with TRBD1 identical over 7 bases. Germline CDR1 MNHNS, CDR2 SASEGT. V shed 4 bases, J shed 8 bases, and the junction held 16 bases outside the gene matches. The CDR3 has 17 amino acids. The CDR3: CASSAYRGGNRGEKLFF. In nucleotides, the CDR3 is TGTGCCAGCAGTGCCTACAGGGGTGGGAATCGGGGGGAAAAACTGTTTTTT.

This chain connects TRBV7-2 to TRBJ2-1; the D gene is possibly TRBD2 (7 bases). Trimming stripped 7 bases from V and 5 bases from J, with 21 bases between. CDR3 length equals 16 residues. Germline V gene data show CDR1 as SGHTA and CDR2 as FQGNSA. This CDR3 reads CASTYQGLAANNEQFF. For the CDR3, the DNA is TGTGCCAGCACCTATCAGGGGCTAGCGGCCAACAATGAGCAGTTCTTC.

The V gene is TRBV6-5, the J gene TRBJ1-2, with no clear D. Per the germline V gene, CDR1 is MNHEY and CDR2 is SVGAGI. The CDR3 consists of 13 residues. V was pared by 9 bases and J by 7 bases, with 18 bases between. This CDR3 reads CASSGTRDRGYTF. CDR3 DNA sequence: TGTGCCAGTTCGGGAACTAGGGATCGTGGCTACACCTTC.

This clone was detected only once. This rearrangement joins TRBV10-1 to TRBJ2-3, with unresolved D. Trimming took 3 bases from V and 1 from J, leaving 2 bases between them. This CDR3 is built from 12 residues. CDR1 WNHNN and CDR2 SYGVQD come from the germline V gene (reference sequence). CDR3 sequence: CASSDRTDTQYF. The CDR3 bases are TGCGCCAGCAGTGATCGCACAGATACGCAGTATTTT.

The chain combines TRBV10-3 with TRBJ2-1; D unclear. Germline V gene lookup returns CDR1 ENHRY and CDR2 SYGVKD. V lost 4 bases to trimming and J lost 2 bases, with 12 bases between them. The CDR3 is 15 residues long. The CDR3 DNA reads as TGTGCCATCAGTGCTCAAAAGGGAACCTACAATGAGCAGTTCTTC. Protein sequence: CAISAQKGTYNEQFF.

V and J are TRBV5-1 and TRBJ2-1; 10 bases match TRBD2. Germline V CDR1 and CDR2: SGHRS, YFSETQ. Trimming took 3 bases from V and 4 from J; bases not matched to a gene: 4. The CDR3 spans 15 residues. CDR3: CASSSGLAPYNEQFF. CDR3 in DNA: TGCGCCAGCAGCTCGGGACTAGCGCCATACAATGAGCAGTTCTTC.

The CDR3 protein is CASTGGGTTYEQYF. CDR3 nucleotide sequence: TGTGCCAGCACCGGAGGGGGCACCACCTACGAGCAGTACTTC. V gene TRBV28 combines with J gene TRBJ2-7; the D gene is possibly TRBD1 (7 bases). Trimming removed 7 bases at V and 2 bases at J, with 15 bases between. CDR3 length: 14 residues. Germline V gene lookup returns CDR1 MDHEN and CDR2 SYDVKM.

The chain joins TRBV14 to TRBJ2-1; 10 bases line up with TRBD2. This CDR3 has 19 amino acids. In germline, CDR1 is SGHDN, CDR2 FVKESK. Trimming at V came to 0 bases and at J to 0 bases, leaving 8 bases not matched to a gene. Written as DNA, the CDR3 is TGTGCCAGCAGCCAAGATGTTTGGTCTAGCGGGAGCTCCTACAATGAGCAGTTCTTC. Translated, it gives CASSQDVWSSGSSYNEQFF.